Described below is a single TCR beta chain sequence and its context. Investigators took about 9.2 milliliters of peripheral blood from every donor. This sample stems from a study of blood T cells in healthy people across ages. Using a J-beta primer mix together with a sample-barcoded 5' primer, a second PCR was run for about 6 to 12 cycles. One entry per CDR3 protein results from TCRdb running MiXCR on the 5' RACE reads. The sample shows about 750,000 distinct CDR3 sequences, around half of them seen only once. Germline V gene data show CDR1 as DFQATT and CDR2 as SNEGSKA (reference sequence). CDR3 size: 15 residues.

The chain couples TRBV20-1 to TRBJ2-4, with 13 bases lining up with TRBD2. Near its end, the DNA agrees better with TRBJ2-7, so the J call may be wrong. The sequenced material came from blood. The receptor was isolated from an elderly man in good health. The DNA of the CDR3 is TGCAGTGCTAGCGTTCGGGGACTAGCGGGATTCGAGCAGTACTTC. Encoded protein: CSASVRGLAGFEQYF.